This T cell receptor (beta chain) was recorded in a study of blood T cell repertoires in COVID-19. Study-wide context: Samples of COVID-19 (acute and convalescent) were obtained from the United States, Italy and Spain. PBMCs, B-cell-depleted T cells, or T cells were the source of the cDNA or gDNA that made up the material.

Seattle enrolled patients during active infection and tracked them longitudinally. In the authors' methods: From reference gene primer amplification, estimates of nucleated cell counts were derived. The assay was immunoSEQ multiplex PCR, and TCRdb's table has in-frame clones only and misses some. The V and J calls and the clone size are those of that table, but D and trimming were determined from the DNA. The table includes more than 200,000 clones, approximately 81% detected once. Germline V CDR1 and CDR2: SGHTA, FQGNSA. V lost 5 bases and J 0 bases, leaving 16 bases between the germline ends. This CDR3 is built from 16 residues.

The sequenced sample consisted of peripheral blood. This TCR was recovered from a woman over 75 with COVID-19, enrolled during active disease. The chain links TRBV7-2 to TRBJ1-1; D is ambiguous. The CDR3: CASSHIGQSLNTEAFF. DNA of the CDR3: TGTGCCAGCAGCCATATTGGGCAGTCTTTGAACACTGAAGCTTTCTTT.